This T cell receptor beta chain was captured in a study of metastatic and nonmetastatic thyroid tumors (TCRdb year 2020). A note on the overall study: Repertoires were compared across peripheral blood and tumor or nodule tissue samples from malignant and benign thyroid patients.

Before undergoing thyroid surgery, none of the patients had been given any kind of treatment. The study retrospectively analysed patient clinical samples collected from the early 2010s to the late 2010s using T-cell receptor beta sequencing. Library preparation was by PCR. The sequencer was an Illumina HiSeq 4000. The TCR beta-chain CDR3 region of each patient was profiled by high-throughput sequencing. Processing in the source paper ran as follows. Drawing on CDR3 differences between clinicopathological groups, the researchers built a classifier meant to tell apart patients with distant-metastatic papillary thyroid cancer. The Shannon index was used to assess repertoire diversity, and the Morisita-Horn index was used to assess tumor-blood repertoire similarity. Through fastp at Q25 and MiXCR, TCRdb rebuilt clones from the public reads, retaining in-frame beta chains. V and J calls and clone size were set by TCRdb, not the authors. This sample lists 25,000 or so clones; about 26% were detected once. The ten most abundant clones make up 6% of the sample.

From cysteine to phenylalanine, the CDR3 is 14 amino acids long. Only the CDR3 DNA stays, 42 bases, in frame from base 1. The germline V gene gives CDR1 as SGHAT and CDR2 as FQNNGV. V loses 3 bases, J loses 2 bases, and the germline ends lie 9 bases apart. Details on this clone: Its antigen target is currently unknown. There are no base qualities to consult, and no much larger clone falls within one base.

Findings and caveats that apply to the study as a whole: In both blood and tumor samples, malignant tumors were reported to have significantly higher TCR beta diversity than benign nodules.

This clonotype was obtained from a female donor with papillary thyroid cancer or a benign thyroid nodule (not recorded which). Some clones in this sample may be carry-over from other donors' samples. The chain uses TRBV11-2 and TRBJ2-3, with the D segment identity uncertain. The source material was blood. Read as DNA, the sequence is TGTGCCAGCAGCTTTGGTGGCTTCACAGATACGCAGTATTTT. This yields the protein CASSFGGFTDTQYF.